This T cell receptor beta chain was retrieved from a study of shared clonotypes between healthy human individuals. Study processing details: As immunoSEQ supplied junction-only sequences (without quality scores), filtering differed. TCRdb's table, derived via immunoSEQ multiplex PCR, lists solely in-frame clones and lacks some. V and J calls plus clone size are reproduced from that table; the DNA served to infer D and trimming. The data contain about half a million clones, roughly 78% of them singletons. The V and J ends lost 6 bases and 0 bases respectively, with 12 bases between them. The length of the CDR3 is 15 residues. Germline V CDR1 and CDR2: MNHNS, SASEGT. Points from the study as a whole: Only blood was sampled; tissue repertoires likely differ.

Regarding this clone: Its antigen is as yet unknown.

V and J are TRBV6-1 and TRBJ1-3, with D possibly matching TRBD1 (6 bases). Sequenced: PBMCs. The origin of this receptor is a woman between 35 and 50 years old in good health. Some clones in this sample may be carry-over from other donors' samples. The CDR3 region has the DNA TGTGCCAGCAGATCGGTCAGGGGCTCTGGAAACACCATATATTTT. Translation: CASRSVRGSGNTIYF.